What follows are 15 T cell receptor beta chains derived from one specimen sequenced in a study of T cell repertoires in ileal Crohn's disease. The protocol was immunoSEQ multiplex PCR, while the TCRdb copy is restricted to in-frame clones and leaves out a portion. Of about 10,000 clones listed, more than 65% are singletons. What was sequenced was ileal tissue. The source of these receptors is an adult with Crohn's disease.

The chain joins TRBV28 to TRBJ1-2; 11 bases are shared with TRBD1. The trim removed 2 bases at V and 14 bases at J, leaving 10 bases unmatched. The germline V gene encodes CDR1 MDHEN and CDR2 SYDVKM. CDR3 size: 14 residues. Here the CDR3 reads CASSLGQGAGHRTF. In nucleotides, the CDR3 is TGTGCCAGCAGTTTAGGACAGGGGGCTGGTCATCGGACCTTC.

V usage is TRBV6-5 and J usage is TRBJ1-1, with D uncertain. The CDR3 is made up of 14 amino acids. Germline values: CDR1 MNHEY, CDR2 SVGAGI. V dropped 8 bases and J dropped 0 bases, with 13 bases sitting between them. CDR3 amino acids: CASSRAGMNTEAFF. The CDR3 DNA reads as TGTGCCAGCTCTAGAGCGGGGATGAACACTGAAGCTTTCTTT.

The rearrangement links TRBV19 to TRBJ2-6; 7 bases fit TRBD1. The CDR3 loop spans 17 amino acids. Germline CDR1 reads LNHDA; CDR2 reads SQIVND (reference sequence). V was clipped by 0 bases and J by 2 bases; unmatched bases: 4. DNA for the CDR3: TGTGCCAGTAGTATAGATTACAGGGGAACTGGGGCCAACGTCCTGACTTTC. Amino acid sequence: CASSIDYRGTGANVLTF. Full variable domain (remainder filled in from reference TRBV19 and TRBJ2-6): DGGITQSPKYLFRKEGQNVTLSCEQNLNHDAMYWYRQDPGQGLRLIYYSQIVNDFQKGDIAEGYSVSREKKESFPLTVTSAQKNPTAFYLCASSIDYRGTGANVLTFGAGSRLTVL.

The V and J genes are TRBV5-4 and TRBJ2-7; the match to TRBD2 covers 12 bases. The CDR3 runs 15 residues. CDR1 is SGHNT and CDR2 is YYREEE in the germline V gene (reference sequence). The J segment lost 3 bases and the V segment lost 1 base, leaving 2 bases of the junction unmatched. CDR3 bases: TGTGCCAGCAGCTTGAGACTAGCGGGGGTCTACGAGCAGTACTTC. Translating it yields CASSLRLAGVYEQYF.

As DNA, the CDR3 is TGCGCCAGCAAAGGGACAGGGTATTCAGGAGGCTACACCTTC. Encoded protein: CASKGTGYSGGYTF. This chain connects TRBV5-1 to TRBJ1-2; 9 nucleotides agree with TRBD1. Germline trimming cut 6 bases from V and 8 bases from J; bases unmatched to any gene: 11. This CDR3 comprises 14 residues. The germline gives CDR1 SGHRS, CDR2 YFSETQ.

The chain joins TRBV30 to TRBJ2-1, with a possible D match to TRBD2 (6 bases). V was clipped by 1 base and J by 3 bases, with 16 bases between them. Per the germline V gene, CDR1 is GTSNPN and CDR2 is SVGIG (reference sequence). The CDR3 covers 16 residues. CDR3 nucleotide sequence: TGTGCCTGGAGTGCCTCGCATAACGGGGGCTACAATGAGCAGTTCTTC. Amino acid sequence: CAWSASHNGGYNEQFF.

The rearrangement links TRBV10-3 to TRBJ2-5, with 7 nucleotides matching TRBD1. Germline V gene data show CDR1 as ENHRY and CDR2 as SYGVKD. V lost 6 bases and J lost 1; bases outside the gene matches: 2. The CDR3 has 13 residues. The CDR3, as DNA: TGTGCCATCAGAGGGACAGTCCAAGAGACCCAGTACTTC. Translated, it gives CAIRGTVQETQYF.

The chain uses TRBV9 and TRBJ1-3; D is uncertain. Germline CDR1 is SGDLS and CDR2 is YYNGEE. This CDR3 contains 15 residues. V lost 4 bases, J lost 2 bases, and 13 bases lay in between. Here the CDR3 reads CASSSIRGAGNTIYF. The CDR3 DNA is TGTGCCAGCAGCTCAATCCGGGGTGCTGGAAACACCATATATTTT.

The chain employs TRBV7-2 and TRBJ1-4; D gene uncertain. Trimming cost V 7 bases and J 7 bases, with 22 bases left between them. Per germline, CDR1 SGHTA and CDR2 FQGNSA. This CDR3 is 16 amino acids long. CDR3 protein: CASTGRGRGVGEKLFF. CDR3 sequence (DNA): TGTGCCAGCACCGGACGGGGAAGAGGTGTCGGTGAAAAACTGTTTTTT.

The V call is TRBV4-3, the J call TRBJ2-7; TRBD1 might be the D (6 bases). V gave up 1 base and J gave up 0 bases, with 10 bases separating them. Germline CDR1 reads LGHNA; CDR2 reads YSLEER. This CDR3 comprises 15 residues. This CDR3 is CASSQGDNLSYEQYF. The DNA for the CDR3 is TGCGCCAGCAGCCAAGGGGACAACCTCTCCTACGAGCAGTACTTC.

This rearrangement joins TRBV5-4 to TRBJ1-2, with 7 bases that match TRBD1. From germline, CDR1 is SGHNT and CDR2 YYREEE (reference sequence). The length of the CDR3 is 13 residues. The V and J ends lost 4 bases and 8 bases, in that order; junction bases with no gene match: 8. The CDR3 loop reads CASSRTGRGGYTF. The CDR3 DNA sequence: TGTGCCAGCAGCCGGACAGGTAGAGGCGGCTACACCTTC.

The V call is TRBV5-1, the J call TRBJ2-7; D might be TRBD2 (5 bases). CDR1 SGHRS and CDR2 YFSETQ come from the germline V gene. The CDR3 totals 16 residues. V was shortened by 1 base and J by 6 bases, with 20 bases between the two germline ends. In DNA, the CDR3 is TGCGCCAGCAGCTTGTATCAGGTCCTCGCCGGAGGCGAGCAGTACTTC. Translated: CASSLYQVLAGGEQYF. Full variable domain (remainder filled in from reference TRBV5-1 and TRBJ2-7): KAGVTQTPRYLIKTRGQQVTLSCSPISGHRSVSWYQQTPGQGLQFLFEYFSETQRNKGNFPGRFSGRQFSNSRSEMNVSTLELGDSALYLCASSLYQVLAGGEQYFGPGTRLTVT.

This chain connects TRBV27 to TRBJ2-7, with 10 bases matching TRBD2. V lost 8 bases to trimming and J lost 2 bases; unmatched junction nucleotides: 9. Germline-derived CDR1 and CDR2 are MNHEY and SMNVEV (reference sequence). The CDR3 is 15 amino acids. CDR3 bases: TGTGCCAGCGTTCGGAGAGCGGGGGGGCCCTACGAGCAGTACTTC. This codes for CASVRRAGGPYEQYF.

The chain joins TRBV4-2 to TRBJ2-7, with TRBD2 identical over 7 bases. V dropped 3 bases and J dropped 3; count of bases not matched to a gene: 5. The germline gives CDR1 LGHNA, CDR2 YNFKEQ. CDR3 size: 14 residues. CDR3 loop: CASSQGGSGYEQYF. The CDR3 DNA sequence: TGTGCCAGCAGCCAGGGGGGGTCCGGCTACGAGCAGTACTTC.

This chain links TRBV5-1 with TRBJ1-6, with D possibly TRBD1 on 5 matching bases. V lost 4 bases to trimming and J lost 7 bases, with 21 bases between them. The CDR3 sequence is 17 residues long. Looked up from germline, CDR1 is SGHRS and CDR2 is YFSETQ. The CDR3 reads CASSPGGPGTKNSPLHF. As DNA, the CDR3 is TGCGCCAGCAGCCCCGGGGGTCCCGGGACCAAAAATTCACCCCTCCACTTT.